One sample yielded the 25 T cell receptor beta chains listed below, sequenced in a study of regulatory T cells in long-lasting Graves disease. Time point indicated: newly diagnosed GD, antithyroid drugs for less than 3 months. The TCR library was made from RNA extracted from PBMCs. Assembly of TCR beta libraries relied on iRepertoire HTBI primers together with Arm-PCR of CDR3 regions. TCRdb ran MiXCR on the multiplex PCR reads and lists one entry per CDR3 protein. The sample shows over 200,000 distinct CDR3 sequences, around 18% of them seen only once. This sample comprised peripheral blood mononuclear cells (PBMCs), obtained at new diagnosis, from a patient treated with antithyroid drugs. Every receptor here comes from a female donor with Graves disease.

This clonotype is deemed medium-sized. This chain joins TRBV9 and TRBJ1-5; D gene ambiguous. V lost 5 bases to trimming and J lost 0 bases, with 9 bases between them. Germline V CDR1 and CDR2: SGDLS, YYNGEE. This CDR3 is 14 amino acids long. CDR3: CASSDASSNQPQHF. CDR3 nucleotides: TGTGCCAGCAGTGACGCCAGTAGCAATCAGCCCCAGCATTTT. Full variable domain (missing parts from reference TRBV9 and TRBJ1-5): DSGVTQTPKHLITATGQRVTLRCSPRSGDLSVYWYQQSLDQGLQFLIQYYNGEERAKGNILERFSAQQFPDLHSELNLSSLELGDSALYFCASSDASSNQPQHFGDGTRLSIL.

This clonotype was seen repeatedly, ten times or more. In nucleotides, the CDR3 is TGTGCCAGTAGTCTTAACAATCAGCCCCAGCATTTT. It is translated as CASSLNNQPQHF. This chain connects TRBV19 to TRBJ1-5; D is ambiguous. Trimming stripped 5 bases from V and 3 bases from J, with 5 bases between. The CDR3 runs 12 residues. The germline gives CDR1 LNHDA, CDR2 SQIVND (reference sequence).

This clonotype was seen many times. The chain employs TRBV24-1 and TRBJ2-3; no reliable D call. The CDR3 spans 14 residues. The V end was cut by 3 bases, the J end by 0 bases, with 6 bases between. Germline CDR1 is KGHDR and CDR2 is SFDVKD. The DNA for the CDR3 is TGTGCCACCAGTGATGATCCTAGCACAGATACGCAGTATTTT. Amino acids: CATSDDPSTDTQYF.

This clonotype was counted ten times or more. This chain links TRBV2 with TRBJ2-7, with unresolved D. Trimming stripped 6 bases from V and 0 bases from J, with 6 bases between. Germline V gene data show CDR1 as SNHLY and CDR2 as FYNNEI. CDR3 length: 12 amino acids. In DNA form, the CDR3 reads TGTGCCAGCAGCGTTTCCTCCTACGAGCAGTACTTC. Protein sequence: CASSVSSYEQYF. Variable domain in full (rest from reference TRBV2 and TRBJ2-7): EPEVTQTPSHQVTQMGQEVILRCVPISNHLYFYWYRQILGQKVEFLVSFYNNEISEKSEIFDDQFSVERPDGSNFTLKIRSTKLEDSAMYFCASSVSSYEQYFGPGTRLTVT.

This clonotype has ten or more counts. The chain carries TRBV28 and TRBJ2-6, with D possibly TRBD1 on 6 matching bases. The CDR3 extends over 15 amino acids. With 10 bases removed from V and 0 bases from J, the gap between germline ends came to 13 bases. Germline-derived CDR1 and CDR2 are MDHEN and SYDVKM. The CDR3 is CATLNRVSGANVLTF. Written as DNA, the CDR3 is TGTGCCACGTTAAACAGGGTCTCTGGGGCCAACGTCCTGACTTTC.

The chain uses TRBV7-2 and TRBJ1-6; no reliable D call. Germline loops: CDR1 SGHTA, CDR2 FQGNSA. This CDR3 is 16 amino acids long. With 4 bases removed from V and 9 bases from J, the gap between germline ends came to 19 bases. The CDR3 sequence: CASSSTLAGIRSPLHF. CDR3 in DNA: TGTGCCAGCAGCTCAACTCTTGCGGGGATCCGTTCACCCCTCCACTTT.

The CDR3 sequence: CASSFGTGAQPQHF. In DNA form, the CDR3 reads TGTGCCAGCAGTTTCGGGACAGGGGCTCAGCCCCAGCATTTT. The rearrangement joins TRBV12-3 or TRBV12-4 to TRBJ1-5; TRBD1 agrees at 10 bases. This CDR3 spans 14 amino acids. V trimming: 3 bases; J trimming: 6 bases; junction bases outside the gene matches: 2.

This clonotype was picked up many times. This chain links TRBV6-1 with TRBJ1-1; TRBD1 might be the D (5 bases). Germline V gene sequence: CDR1 MNHNS, CDR2 SASEGT. V lost 2 bases and J 4 bases, leaving 8 bases between the germline ends. The CDR3 runs to 13 residues. The CDR3: CASSEMGVTEAFF. The CDR3 bases are TGTGCCAGCAGTGAAATGGGGGTCACTGAAGCTTTCTTT.

This clonotype has at least ten counts. V usage is TRBV24-1 and J usage is TRBJ1-1; tentatively, D is TRBD1 (5 bases). Germline CDR1 and CDR2: KGHDR and SFDVKD. The CDR3 totals 15 residues. The germline V and J ends were trimmed by 6 bases and 1 base, with 14 bases remaining between them. The CDR3 here is CATSFGGGANTEAFF. For the CDR3, the DNA is TGTGCCACCAGTTTCGGGGGAGGGGCGAACACTGAAGCTTTCTTT.

This clonotype appeared many times. The rearrangement links TRBV5-4 to TRBJ1-1; D uncertain. Trimming cost V 3 bases and J 5 bases, with 14 bases left between them. The length of the CDR3 is 14 residues. From germline, CDR1 is SGHNT and CDR2 YYREEE (reference sequence). The CDR3 nucleotides read TGTGCCAGCAGCTCCCCGGGGTTCATGACTGAAGCTTTCTTT. Residues: CASSSPGFMTEAFF.

This chain links TRBV12-3 or TRBV12-4 with TRBJ2-7; TRBD2 matches 12 bases. V shed 5 bases, J shed 6 bases, and the junction held 17 bases outside the gene matches. The CDR3 is 18 amino acids. The CDR3 DNA is TGTGCCAGCAGTACCGGACTTCTAGCGGGAGGGCCCTGGGGCGAGCAGTACTTC. It codes for CASSTGLLAGGPWGEQYF.

This clonotype was detected ten times or more. The chain couples TRBV12-3 or TRBV12-4 to TRBJ1-2; possible D gene TRBD1, 5 bases. This CDR3 region has 15 residues. V was shortened by 6 bases and J by 0 bases, with 14 bases between the two germline ends. CDR3 sequence: CASRGGLSSNYGYTF. The CDR3 bases are TGTGCCAGCAGGGGGGGTCTAAGTTCTAACTATGGCTACACCTTC.

This clonotype was picked up many times. J is TRBJ2-3 and V is TRBV7-2; TRBD1 matches 7 bases. The V and J ends lost 1 base and 5 bases, in that order; junction bases with no gene match: 6. This CDR3 is built from 15 residues. From germline, CDR1 is SGHTA and CDR2 FQGNSA. The chain's CDR3 is CASSLVSQGIDTQYF. The CDR3 DNA reads as TGTGCCAGCAGCTTAGTCTCACAGGGGATAGATACGCAGTATTTT.

This clonotype came up a few times. This sequence may be a read error, since a much larger clone differs from it by one base. The CDR3 DNA sequence: TGTGCCAGCAGGGACAGTGTAGGTGCTGAAGCTTTCTTT. Amino acids: CASRDSVGAEAFF. The rearrangement links TRBV2 to TRBJ1-1, with D tentatively TRBD1 (6 bases). V was clipped by 6 bases and J by 6 bases, with 14 bases between them. There are 13 residues in the CDR3. From germline, CDR1 is SNHLY and CDR2 FYNNEI.

V gene TRBV10-1 combines with J gene TRBJ2-4; 9 bases match TRBD1. V lost 2 bases and J lost 8; bases outside the gene matches: 4. This CDR3 comprises 14 residues. CDR1 and CDR2 from the germline V gene are WNHNN and SYGVQD (reference sequence). CDR3 residues: CASSEAGQGDIQYF. CDR3 DNA: TGCGCCAGCAGTGAGGCGGGACAGGGAGACATTCAGTACTTC.

This clonotype was detected many times. This chain connects TRBV2 to TRBJ2-2; possibly TRBD1 for D (5 bases). The CDR3 is made up of 15 amino acids. V shed 6 bases and J shed 1 base, with 12 bases lying between them. Germline values: CDR1 SNHLY, CDR2 FYNNEI. The CDR3 reads CASRSVGQNTGELFF. The CDR3 nucleotides read TGTGCCAGCAGATCAGTTGGACAGAACACCGGGGAGCTGTTTTTT.

This clonotype was counted at least ten times. This chain links TRBV12-3 or TRBV12-4 with TRBJ2-1; 7 nucleotides agree with TRBD1. The V segment lost 5 bases and the J segment 5 bases; nucleotides outside the gene matches: 9. The length of the CDR3 is 15 residues. The CDR3 sequence: CASSPEGAGHNEQFF. The CDR3 DNA reads as TGTGCCAGCAGTCCTGAGGGGGCTGGACACAATGAGCAGTTCTTC.

The chain links TRBV6-1 to TRBJ2-7; TRBD1 agrees at 7 bases. With V trimmed by 7 bases and J by 3 bases, 15 bases remained unmatched. This CDR3 has 16 amino acids. The germline CDR1 and CDR2 sequences are MNHNS and SASEGT. Here the CDR3 reads CASNLGQSWTFYEQYF. CDR3 coding DNA: TGTGCCAGCAACCTGGGACAGTCTTGGACCTTCTACGAGCAGTACTTC.

This clonotype has just a few counts. A much larger clone sits a single nucleotide away, making a read error possible. The chain employs TRBV9 and TRBJ2-5, with 11 bases that match TRBD2. This CDR3 has 15 amino acids. From germline, CDR1 is SGDLS and CDR2 YYNGEE. The ends lost 7 bases at V and 3 bases at J; junction bases unmatched: 8. Here the CDR3 DNA reads TGTGCCAGCGGCGACGGGACTAGCGGAAAAGAGACCCAGTACTTC. This gives the protein CASGDGTSGKETQYF.

On this clonotype: This clone may be a read error of a much larger clone one base away. V gene TRBV6-1 combines with J gene TRBJ2-7; D gene ambiguous. This CDR3 contains 11 residues. Germline CDR1 reads MNHNS; CDR2 reads SASEGT. V was cut by 6 bases and J by 0 bases, with 3 bases left in between. The CDR3 protein is CASRTSYEQYF. The CDR3 region has the DNA TGTGCCAGCAGGACCTCCTACGAGCAGTACTTC.

This clonotype was seen a handful of times. A read error may explain this, as a much larger clone is one base away. This chain connects TRBV24-1 to TRBJ1-4; 9 bases fit TRBD1. This CDR3 contains 15 residues. J lost 10 bases, V lost 2 bases, and 7 bases had no gene match. Germline assignment: CDR1 KGHDR and CDR2 SFDVKD. DNA for the CDR3: TGTGCCACCAGTGATTCGGGGACAGGGCGCGGAAAACTGTTTTTT. Its translation is CATSDSGTGRGKLFF.

This clonotype showed up many times. The chain recombines TRBV6-1 with TRBJ1-2; D possibly corresponds to TRBD1 (6 bases). V was trimmed by 5 bases and J by 8 bases, leaving 15 bases between them. The germline gives CDR1 MNHNS, CDR2 SASEGT. This CDR3 is 13 amino acids long. CDR3 sequence (DNA): TGTGCCAGCAGTACCCAGGGACAAGGCGGCTACACCTTC. Its protein product is CASSTQGQGGYTF.

This clonotype has a count of ten or more. This chain uses TRBV29-1 with TRBJ1-2, with D maybe TRBD1 (6 bases). Germline values: CDR1 SQVTM, CDR2 ANQGSEA. The CDR3 has 12 amino acids. V shed 4 bases and J shed 5 bases, with 11 bases lying between them. The DNA for the CDR3 is TGCAGCGTTGGAACAGGGTCTTATGGCTACACCTTC. This sequence encodes CSVGTGSYGYTF.

There are many counts of this clonotype. This chain links TRBV6-2 or TRBV6-3 with TRBJ1-5, with D maybe TRBD1 (6 bases). CDR1 and CDR2 (germline): MNHEY, SVGEGT. This CDR3 is built from 15 residues. V shed 5 bases and J shed 7 bases, with 18 bases lying between them. This chain's CDR3 is CASSVTGRDWQPQHF. The CDR3 region has the DNA TGTGCCAGCAGTGTAACAGGGCGCGACTGGCAGCCCCAGCATTTT.

With regard to this clonotype: A much larger clone differs from this one at a single base, so this may be a read error. V is TRBV6-2 or TRBV6-3 and J is TRBJ1-1; 10 positions agree with TRBD1. Germline CDR1 reads MNHEY; CDR2 reads SVGEGT. This CDR3 is built from 15 residues. This CDR3 is CASSSRDRGGTEVFF. The CDR3, as DNA: TGTGCCAGCAGTAGCCGGGACAGGGGTGGCACTGAAGTTTTCTTT.